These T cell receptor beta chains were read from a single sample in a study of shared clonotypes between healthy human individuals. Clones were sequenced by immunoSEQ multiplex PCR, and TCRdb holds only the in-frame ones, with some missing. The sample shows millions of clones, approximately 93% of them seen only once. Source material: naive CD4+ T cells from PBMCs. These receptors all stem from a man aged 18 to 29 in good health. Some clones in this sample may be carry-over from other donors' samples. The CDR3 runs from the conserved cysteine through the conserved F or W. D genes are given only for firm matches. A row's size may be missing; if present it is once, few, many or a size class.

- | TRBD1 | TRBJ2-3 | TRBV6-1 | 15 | TGTGCCAGCAGAACAGGACAGGGGGACACAGATACGCAGTATTTT | CASRTGQGDTDTQYF
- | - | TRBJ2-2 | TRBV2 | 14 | TGTGCCAGCAGTGGACTAGGGTTAGGCGGGGAGCTGTTTTTT | CASSGLGLGGELFF
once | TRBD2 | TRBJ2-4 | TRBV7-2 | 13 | TGTGCCAGCAGCCTCCAGCGGGAAGCCATTCAGTACTTC | CASSLQREAIQYF
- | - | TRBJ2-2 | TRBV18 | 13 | TGTGCCAGCTCACCCGGGGATTCGCGGGAGCTGTTTTTT | CASSPGDSRELFF
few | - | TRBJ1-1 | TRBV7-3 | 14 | TGTGCCAGCAGCTCCGAACCAGGGTGGACTGAAGCTTTCTTT | CASSSEPGWTEAFF
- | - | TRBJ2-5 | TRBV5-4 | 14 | TGTGCCAGCAGCTTAGGACCGAACCAAGAGACCCAGTACTTC | CASSLGPNQETQYF
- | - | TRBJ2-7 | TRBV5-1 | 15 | TGCGCCAGCAGCCCGCCAGGCAGGGGATCCTACGAGCAGTACTTC | CASSPPGRGSYEQYF
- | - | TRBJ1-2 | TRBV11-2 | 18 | TGTGCCAGCAGCTTAGAGGAGGCAGGGCAGACACAGTACTATGGCTACACCTTC | CASSLEEAGQTQYYGYTF
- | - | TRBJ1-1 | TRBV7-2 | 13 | TGTGCCAGCAGCCCCCCTTGGAATACTGAAGCTTTCTTT | CASSPPWNTEAFF
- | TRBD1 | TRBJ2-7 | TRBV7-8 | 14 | TGTGCCAGCAGCTTACGGGCAGGGGGATTCGAGCAGTACTTC | CASSLRAGGFEQYF
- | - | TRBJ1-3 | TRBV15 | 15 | TGTGCCACCAGCAGAGATCCCGGCTCTGGAAACACCATATATTTT | CATSRDPGSGNTIYF
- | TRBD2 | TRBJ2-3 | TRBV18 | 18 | TGTGCCAGCTCACCTACTAGCGGGAGGACCCTTAGCACAGATACGCAGTATTTT | CASSPTSGRTLSTDTQYF
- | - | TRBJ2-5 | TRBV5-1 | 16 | TGCGCCAGCAGCCCGGGGGCCGCAGGAGAGTTGGAGACCCAGTACTTC | CASSPGAAGELETQYF